Listed here are 15 T cell receptor beta chains from one sample, sequenced in a study of T-cell reconstitution after alpha-beta-depleted transplantation in children. A TCRbeta library incorporating unique molecular identifiers was prepared. One entry per CDR3 protein results from TCRdb running MiXCR on the PCR reads. The table shows roughly 220,000 distinct CDR3 sequences, with 9.5% to 15% occurring only once. Sequencing used PBMCs from the stem cell graft donor, obtained from the stem cell graft. All receptors come from a human donor who donated a stem cell graft to a child with acute lymphoblastic leukemia.

The sample holds many counts of this clonotype. This chain links TRBV12-3 or TRBV12-4 with TRBJ1-1; D is unresolved. This CDR3 comprises 13 residues. Trimming took 5 bases from V and 3 from J, leaving 10 bases between them. In DNA form, the CDR3 reads TGTGCCAGCAGTACAAGAGCGGACACTGAAGCTTTCTTT. This codes for CASSTRADTEAFF.

With regard to this clonotype: It may be a read error: a sequence one base away is much more abundant. This chain links TRBV20-1 with TRBJ2-3, with D possibly being TRBD1 or TRBD2 (6 bases each). CDR1 is DFQATT and CDR2 is SNEGSKA in the germline V gene (reference sequence). The CDR3 has 15 amino acids. CDR3 region: CSARGGRGQKGMQYF. As DNA, the CDR3 is TGCAGTGCGAGAGGAGGGCGGGGACAAAAGGGGATGCAGTATTTT.

This clonotype came up many times. The chain couples TRBV30 to TRBJ1-5, with a weak D call TRBD1 (5 bases). The CDR3 spans 15 residues. Trimming took off 0 bases at V and 2 bases at J, with 11 bases between the two ends. Germline V gives CDR1 GTSNPN, CDR2 SVGIG (reference sequence). In DNA form, the CDR3 reads TGTGCCTGGAGTGTAAGTGGGGGTGGCAATCAGCCCCAGCATTTT. Translating it yields CAWSVSGGGNQPQHF.

This clonotype appeared many times. The gene calls are TRBV29-1 and TRBJ2-3; no definite D call. Trimming cost V 8 bases and J 0 bases, with 12 bases left between them. The V gene's germline CDR1 is SQVTM and CDR2 ANQGSEA. The length of the CDR3 is 13 residues. The DNA of the CDR3 is TGCAGCTCTAAGCAGCAGAGCACAGATACGCAGTATTTT. Translation: CSSKQQSTDTQYF.

V and J are TRBV30 and TRBJ2-3, with D possibly matching TRBD1 (6 bases). The CDR3 sequence is 15 residues long. Trimming removed 4 bases at V and 0 bases at J, with 14 bases between. Germline lookup yields CDR1 GTSNPN and CDR2 SVGIG (reference sequence). This CDR3 reads CAWKGTRYSTDTQYF. The DNA for the CDR3 is TGTGCCTGGAAGGGGACAAGATATAGCACAGATACGCAGTATTTT.

Many counts were recorded for this clonotype. The chain couples TRBV14 to TRBJ2-5, with D unclear. CDR1 and CDR2 (germline): SGHDN, FVKESK. The V end was cut by 2 bases, the J end by 0 bases, with 4 bases between. The CDR3 sequence is 13 residues long. The CDR3 is CASSQRDQETQYF. The CDR3 coding sequence is TGTGCCAGCAGCCAAAGGGACCAAGAGACCCAGTACTTC.

The sample holds many counts of this clonotype. At one end the junction does not follow the germline gene, possibly because of a read error. This chain uses TRBV7-6 with TRBJ2-7; 14 nucleotides line up with TRBD2. CDR1 is SGHVS and CDR2 is FNYEAQ in the germline V gene. The CDR3 contains 13 residues. CDR3 region: CASSARTSGRFHF. The CDR3 nucleotides are TGTGCCAGCAGCGCCCGGACTAGCGGGAGGTTCCACTTC.

This clonotype has a count of ten or more. The V call is TRBV5-1, the J call TRBJ2-7; TRBD2 aligns across 10 bases. The CDR3 sequence is 15 residues long. In germline, CDR1 is SGHRS, CDR2 YFSETQ. The J segment lost 2 bases and the V segment lost 3 bases, leaving 5 bases of the junction unmatched. CDR3 DNA: TGCGCCAGCAGCTCCTTAGCGGGAGGACCCTACGAGCAGTACTTC. This translates into CASSSLAGGPYEQYF.

This clonotype was observed at least ten times. The chain has TRBV20-1 and TRBJ2-1; tentative D call: TRBD1 (5 bases). Deletions cut 3 bases from V and 4 bases from J, with 13 bases between. The CDR3 runs 14 residues. The germline V gene has CDR1 DFQATT and CDR2 SNEGSKA (reference sequence). The CDR3 DNA sequence: TGCAGTGCTAGTAAAGGGGCTGTTTACAATGAGCAGTTCTTC. It translates to CSASKGAVYNEQFF.

This clonotype was seen repeatedly, ten times or more. The chain couples TRBV20-1 to TRBJ2-7; 7 positions match TRBD1. CDR3 length: 15 amino acids. Germline loops: CDR1 DFQATT, CDR2 SNEGSKA (reference sequence). Trimming removed 3 bases from V and 2 bases from J; junction bases left unmatched: 10. The CDR3 loop reads CSASSGTATTYEQYF. CDR3 DNA sequence: TGCAGTGCTAGTTCCGGGACAGCGACCACCTACGAGCAGTACTTC.

This clonotype was picked up many times. The rearrangement links TRBV10-2 to TRBJ1-6; 8 bases match TRBD1. With 5 bases clipped from V and 10 bases from J, the junction kept 7 bases outside the gene matches. CDR1 and CDR2 (germline): WSHSY, SAAADI. This CDR3 comprises 14 residues. CDR3 nucleotides: TGCGCCAGCAGTACCGGGACAGGAGGCTCACCCCTCCACTTT. Protein sequence: CASSTGTGGSPLHF.

This clonotype occurred many times. This chain joins TRBV28 and TRBJ2-5; no definite D call. The germline V gene has CDR1 MDHEN and CDR2 SYDVKM. V lost 5 bases, J lost 2 bases, and 15 bases lay in between. This CDR3 has 15 amino acids. The CDR3 loop reads CASSPRDTIQETQYF. Here the CDR3 DNA reads TGTGCCAGCAGTCCGAGAGACACAATACAAGAGACCCAGTACTTC.

This clonotype occurred many times. The chain recombines TRBV9 with TRBJ2-5; 10 bases line up with TRBD2. CDR3 size: 16 residues. Germline V gene sequence: CDR1 SGDLS, CDR2 YYNGEE. V shed 0 bases, J shed 4 bases, and the junction held 6 bases outside the gene matches. CDR3 protein: CASSVVGAGGGETQYF. CDR3 coding DNA: TGTGCCAGCAGCGTAGTAGGAGCGGGAGGGGGAGAGACCCAGTACTTC.

This clonotype has a single count. Being one base from a much bigger clone, this may be a read error. The chain joins TRBV9 to TRBJ2-5, with TRBD2 matching over 7 bases. The germline CDR1 and CDR2 sequences are SGDLS and YYNGEE. The CDR3 sequence is 14 residues long. Here the CDR3 reads CASSVSSGGETHYF. In DNA form, the CDR3 reads TGTGCCAGCAGCGTTTCTAGCGGAGGGGAGACCCACTACTTC.

This clonotype was seen just once. A read error may explain this, as a much larger clone is one base away. The CDR3 loop reads CSACGLNEDTEAFF. Here the CDR3 DNA reads TGCAGTGCTTGCGGACTTAACGAGGACACTGAAGCTTTCTTT. The rearrangement uses TRBV20-1 and TRBJ1-1; D remains ambiguous. V lost 5 bases to trimming and J lost 3 bases, with 16 bases between them. The CDR3 totals 14 residues. Germline V gene data show CDR1 as DFQATT and CDR2 as SNEGSKA (reference sequence).